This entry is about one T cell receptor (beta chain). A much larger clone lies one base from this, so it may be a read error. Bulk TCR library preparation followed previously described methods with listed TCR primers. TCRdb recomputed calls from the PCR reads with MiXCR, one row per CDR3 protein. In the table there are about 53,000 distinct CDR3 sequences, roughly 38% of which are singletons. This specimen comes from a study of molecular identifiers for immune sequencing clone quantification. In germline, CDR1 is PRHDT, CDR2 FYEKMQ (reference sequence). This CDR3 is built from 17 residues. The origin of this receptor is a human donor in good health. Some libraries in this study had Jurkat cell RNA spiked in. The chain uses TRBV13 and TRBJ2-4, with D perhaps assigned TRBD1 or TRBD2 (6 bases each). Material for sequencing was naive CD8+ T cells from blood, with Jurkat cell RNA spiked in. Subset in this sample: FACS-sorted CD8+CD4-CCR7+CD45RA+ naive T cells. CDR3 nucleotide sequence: TGTGCCAGGAGCTTAGGTGTTGACGGGGGCGCAGCAAACATTCAGTACTTC. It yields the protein CARSLGVDGGAANIQYF.